This T cell receptor (beta chain) was obtained from a study of vaccination and CD4 T cells after COVID-19. This CDR3 spans 14 amino acids. V lost 2 bases, J lost 8 bases, and 10 bases lay in between. In germline, CDR1 is MNHEY, CDR2 SMNVEV (reference sequence). TCRdb redid the calling of the PCR reads with MiXCR, one entry per CDR3 protein. The sample holds about 18,000 distinct CDR3 sequences, approximately 60% seen once. Source: CD4+ T cells from blood, taken after SARS-CoV-2 vaccination. This sequence originates from a human donor who had recovered from COVID-19. The chain combines TRBV27 with TRBJ1-6; tentative D call: TRBD1 (5 bases). CDR3 sequence reads: CASSLVGPDSPLHF. The CDR3 DNA follows: TGTGCCAGCAGTTTAGTGGGACCAGATTCACCCCTCCACTTT.